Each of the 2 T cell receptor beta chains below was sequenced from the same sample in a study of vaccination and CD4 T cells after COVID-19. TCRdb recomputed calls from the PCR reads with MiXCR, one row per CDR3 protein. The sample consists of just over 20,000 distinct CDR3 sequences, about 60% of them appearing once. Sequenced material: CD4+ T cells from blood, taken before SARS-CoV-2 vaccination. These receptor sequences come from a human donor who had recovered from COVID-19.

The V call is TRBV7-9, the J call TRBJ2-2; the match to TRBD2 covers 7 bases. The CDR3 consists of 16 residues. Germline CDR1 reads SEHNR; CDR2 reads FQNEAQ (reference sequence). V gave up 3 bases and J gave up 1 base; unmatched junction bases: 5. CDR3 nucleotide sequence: TGTGCCAGCAGCTTGGAAGGCGGGGGGAACACCGGGGAGCTGTTTTTT. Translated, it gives CASSLEGGGNTGELFF.

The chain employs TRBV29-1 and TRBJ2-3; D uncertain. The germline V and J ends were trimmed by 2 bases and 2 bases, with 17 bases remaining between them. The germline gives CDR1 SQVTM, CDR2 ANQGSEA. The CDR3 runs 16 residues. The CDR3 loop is CSVESSRLGSTDTQYF. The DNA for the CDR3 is TGCAGCGTTGAATCCTCGCGGCTTGGGTCCACAGATACGCAGTATTTT.